This T cell receptor beta chain is from a study of cytomegalovirus exposure and HLA in healthy donors. Germline loops: CDR1 SGHNT, CDR2 YYREEE (reference sequence). This CDR3 has 14 residues. V was pared by 2 bases and J by 7 bases, with 13 bases between. Unrecorded immune exposure was likely among donors, who were nominally healthy when sampled. With 60 Vbeta and 13 Jbeta primers, the PCR was carried out. The authors' processing: There were 70 million to 95 million unique TCR beta chains by a later count, and about 12 million of them were shared. Using immunoSEQ multiplex PCR, the repertoire was profiled, and TCRdb retains in-frame clones only, with some absent. That table is the source of V, J and clone size, and D and trimming were worked out from the DNA. Here the sample spans 150,000 to 200,000 clones, over 70% being singletons. Regarding this clone: The target antigen is unknown.

Study-level findings and limits: Researchers reported in a later analysis that a missense DCLRE1C variant was tied to TCR beta V- and J-gene trimming. Specificity for CMV antigens was confirmed in vitro for a few of the CMV-associated chains.

This chain links TRBV5-4 with TRBJ2-4; D might be TRBD2 (6 bases). The TCR was taken from a man aged 50 to 60 in good health and CMV-seropositive. The sequenced sample consisted of PBMCs. The CDR3 protein is CASSFGGTGNIQYF. The CDR3 DNA is TGTGCCAGCAGCTTTGGGGGGACCGGGAACATTCAGTACTTC.